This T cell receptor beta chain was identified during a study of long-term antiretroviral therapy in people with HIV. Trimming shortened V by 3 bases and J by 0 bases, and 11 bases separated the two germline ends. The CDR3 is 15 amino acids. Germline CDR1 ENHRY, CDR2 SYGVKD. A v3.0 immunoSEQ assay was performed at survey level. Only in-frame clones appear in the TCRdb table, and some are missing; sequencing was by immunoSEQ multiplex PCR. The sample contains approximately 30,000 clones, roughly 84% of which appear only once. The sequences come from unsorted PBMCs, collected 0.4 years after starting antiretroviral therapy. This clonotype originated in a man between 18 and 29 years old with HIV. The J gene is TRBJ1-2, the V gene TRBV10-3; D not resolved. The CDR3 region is CAISELQSANYGYTF. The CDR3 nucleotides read TGTGCCATCAGTGAATTGCAGTCGGCTAACTATGGCTACACCTTC.